This TCR beta chain was recorded in a study of blood T cell repertoires in COVID-19. The wider study: The origin of the acute and convalescent COVID-19 samples was the United States, Italy and Spain.

Measured with immunoSEQ multiplex PCR; TCRdb has only the in-frame clones, and not every one. This table holds roughly 440,000 clones, 88% found once. Losses at the gene ends were 3 bases for V and 4 bases for J; bases not matched to a gene: 3. This CDR3 has 14 residues. Germline CDR1 MDHEN, CDR2 SYDVKM. Seattle cases were enrolled at active infection and followed longitudinally. The sample taken for sequencing was peripheral blood. The TCR was taken from a woman aged 50 to 65 with COVID-19, enrolled during active disease. The genes are TRBV28 and TRBJ1-2, with 9 positions matching TRBD1. CDR3 sequence reads: CASSLPDRGYGYTF. The CDR3 region has the DNA TGTGCCAGCAGTTTGCCGGACAGGGGCTATGGCTACACCTTC.